The rows below give T cell receptor beta chains drawn from one sample of a study of T cell changes during pregnancy in multiple sclerosis. TCRdb's copy holds only in-frame clones and misses some; the assay was immunoSEQ multiplex PCR. This sample has around 62,000 clones, with 90% found just once. Source: peripheral blood, taken in the third trimester of pregnancy. The receptors originated from a female donor with multiple sclerosis, enrolled in a pregnancy study. CDR3s include the opening cysteine and the closing phenylalanine or tryptophan. The D gene is left open where the match is weak. Not all rows give a size; the values are once, few, many and, for expanded clones, a class.

len	d_gene	j_gene	abundance	v_gene	CDR3aa	CDR3nt
13	NA	TRBJ2-7	few	TRBV10-2	CASSRGSRYEQYF	TGCGCCAGCAGTAGGGGGTCCCGGTACGAGCAGTACTTC
15	NA	TRBJ1-1	NA	TRBV27	CASSSQALVNTEAFF	TGTGCCAGCAGTTCACAGGCTCTTGTGAACACTGAAGCTTTCTTT
14	NA	TRBJ2-1	NA	TRBV19	CASSMRGSYNEQFF	TGTGCCAGTAGTATGAGAGGCTCCTACAATGAGCAGTTCTTC
14	NA	TRBJ1-3	NA	TRBV25-1	CASRDIGAGNTIYF	TGTGCCAGCAGGGACATAGGTGCTGGAAACACCATATATTTT
12	NA	TRBJ2-7	NA	TRBV9	CASSNSFYEQYF	TGTGCCAGCAGCAACTCCTTTTACGAGCAGTACTTC
15	TRBD1	TRBJ2-7	NA	TRBV14	CASSPDRAISREQYF	TGTGCCAGCAGCCCGGACAGGGCCATCTCCCGCGAGCAGTACTTC
16	TRBD1	TRBJ2-1	NA	TRBV27	CASSPNGQGFFNEQFF	TGTGCCAGCAGTCCCAATGGACAGGGGTTTTTCAATGAGCAGTTCTTC
15	TRBD2	TRBJ2-5	NA	TRBV7-2	CASSLGLAGQETQYF	TGTGCCAGCAGCTTAGGGTTAGCGGGTCAAGAGACCCAGTACTTC
15	NA	TRBJ2-1	NA	TRBV27	CASSLDPGFYNEQFF	TGTGCCAGCAGTTTGGATCCAGGGTTTTACAATGAGCAGTTCTTC
14	TRBD1	TRBJ1-4	NA	TRBV18	CASSPGQRKEKLFF	TGTGCCAGCTCACCGGGACAGAGAAAAGAAAAACTGTTTTTT
12	NA	TRBJ1-1	NA	TRBV29-1	CSSSGVSTEAFF	TGCAGCTCGTCCGGGGTTAGCACTGAAGCTTTCTTT
15	TRBD1	TRBJ1-2	NA	TRBV6-5	CASSYSLDRVYGYTF	TGTGCCAGCAGTTACTCCTTGGACAGGGTGTATGGCTACACCTTC
16	TRBD2	TRBJ2-1	NA	TRBV5-6	CASSFRLAGLSNEQFF	TGTGCCAGCAGCTTCCGACTAGCGGGTCTATCCAATGAGCAGTTCTTC
14	TRBD1	TRBJ2-5	NA	TRBV5-5	CASSDTTGVETQYF	TGTGCCAGCAGCGATACGACAGGGGTCGAGACCCAGTACTTC
15	TRBD1	TRBJ1-2	NA	TRBV7-2	CASSSFSDRGGGYTF	TGTGCCAGCAGCAGCTTCTCGGACAGGGGAGGTGGCTACACCTTC
15	TRBD1	TRBJ2-5	NA	TRBV4-1	CASSRGQGAEETQYF	TGCGCCAGCAGCCGCGGACAGGGGGCGGAAGAGACCCAGTACTTC
14	TRBD1	TRBJ2-5	NA	TRBV6-5	CASSWDRGQETQYF	TGTGCCAGCAGTTGGGACAGGGGGCAGGAGACCCAGTACTTC
15	TRBD2	TRBJ2-3	once	TRBV5-1	CASSELAPYTDTQYF	TGCGCCAGCAGCGAACTAGCGCCATACACAGATACGCAGTATTTT
16	TRBD2	TRBJ2-1	NA	TRBV19	CASSPFLQREGVEQFF	TGTGCCAGTAGCCCCTTCCTGCAGCGGGAGGGCGTCGAGCAGTTCTTC
15	TRBD1	TRBJ1-1	NA	TRBV11-2	CASSLVATGSTEAFF	TGTGCCAGCAGCTTAGTAGCGACAGGGAGTACTGAAGCTTTCTTT
14	TRBD2	TRBJ2-7	NA	TRBV30	CAWSGLAGVYEQYF	TGTGCCTGGAGTGGACTAGCGGGAGTGTACGAGCAGTACTTC
14	NA	TRBJ2-7	NA	TRBV6-6	CASRADSGSWEQYF	TGTGCCAGCAGAGCCGATAGCGGCTCTTGGGAGCAGTACTTC
14	NA	TRBJ1-6	NA	TRBV14	CASSQEADFSPLHF	TGTGCCAGCAGCCAAGAAGCTGATTTTTCACCCCTCCACTTT
17	NA	TRBJ1-4	NA	TRBV5-1	CASSPRAAVATNEKLFF	TGCGCCAGCAGCCCGAGGGCAGCGGTTGCAACTAATGAAAAACTGTTTTTT
16	NA	TRBJ2-2	NA	TRBV10-2	CASSESDKIGGGELFF	TGCGCCAGCAGTGAGTCGGACAAAATAGGCGGCGGGGAGCTGTTTTTT
14	NA	TRBJ1-2	NA	TRBV29-1	CSVVTGTLNYGYTF	TGCAGCGTAGTCACCGGGACACTAAACTATGGCTACACCTTC
13	NA	TRBJ1-5	NA	TRBV19	CASRVQGDQPQHF	TGTGCCAGTAGGGTACAGGGAGATCAGCCCCAGCATTTT
15	TRBD1	TRBJ2-5	NA	TRBV5-1	CASSRTGGLYETQYF	TGCGCCAGCAGTCGTACAGGGGGCTTGTATGAGACCCAGTACTTC
13	TRBD2	TRBJ2-1	NA	TRBV5-1	CASSWGLESEQFF	TGCGCCAGCAGCTGGGGACTAGAAAGTGAGCAGTTCTTC
12	TRBD2	TRBJ2-1	NA	TRBV29-1	CSVARTRNEQFF	TGCAGCGTTGCTAGGACTAGAAATGAGCAGTTCTTC
13	NA	TRBJ2-1	NA	TRBV5-1	CASSLETGMEQFF	TGCGCCAGCAGCTTGGAAACGGGGATGGAGCAGTTCTTC
14	NA	TRBJ1-2	once	TRBV7-9	CASRYLGPGDGYTF	TGTGCCAGCAGGTATTTAGGTCCGGGGGATGGCTACACCTTC
18	NA	TRBJ2-3	NA	TRBV19	CASSMGRIRISSTDTQYF	TGTGCCAGTAGTATGGGCAGGATAAGAATTTCTAGCACAGATACGCAGTATTTT
16	NA	TRBJ2-1	NA	TRBV5-1	CASTGGTRPPRNEQFF	TGCGCCAGCACTGGAGGTACGCGTCCCCCTCGTAATGAGCAGTTCTTC
15	TRBD1	TRBJ2-2	NA	TRBV6-1	CASSRTGANTGELFF	TGTGCCAGCAGTCGGACAGGGGCGAACACCGGGGAGCTGTTTTTT
16	NA	TRBJ1-1	NA	TRBV19	CASSRFGQNMNTEAFF	TGTGCCAGTAGTAGGTTCGGACAGAATATGAACACTGAAGCTTTCTTT
14	TRBD1	TRBJ1-1	NA	TRBV7-6	CASSPRQGGTEAFF	TGTGCCAGCAGTCCTAGACAGGGGGGCACTGAAGCTTTCTTT
14	NA	TRBJ1-5	few	TRBV30	CAWDMSLGNQPQHF	TGTGCCTGGGACATGAGTCTCGGCAATCAGCCCCAGCATTTT
13	NA	TRBJ1-1	NA	TRBV6-5	CASSYSQGTEAFF	TGTGCCAGCAGTTACTCGCAGGGGACTGAAGCTTTCTTT
15	TRBD1	TRBJ1-2	NA	TRBV19	CATNYGTGATYGYTF	TGTGCCACCAATTACGGGACAGGGGCTACCTATGGCTACACCTTC